This T cell receptor (beta chain) was documented in a study of blood T cell repertoires in COVID-19. In the study overall: Both acute and convalescent COVID-19 samples were obtained from the United States, Italy and Spain. Nucleic acid was either cDNA or gDNA, and it came from T cells, B-cell-depleted T cells, or PBMCs.

The sample holds one count of this clone. Other DNA sequences from this sample encode an identical CDR3 as well. Germline V lookup: CDR1 SGHRS, CDR2 YFSETQ. Trimming cost V 2 bases and J 7 bases; bases outside gene matches: 8. The CDR3 length is 14 residues. Per the original data handling: Reference gene primer amplification in the assay estimated nucleated cell counts. Assay used: immunoSEQ multiplex PCR; TCRdb lists only in-frame clones, some missing. The V and J calls and the clone size are those of that table, but D and trimming were determined from the DNA. The table records some 83,000 clones, around nine tenths of them present only once.

The sequenced material came from peripheral blood. The sequence was obtained from a woman over 75 with active or convalescent COVID-19. V usage is TRBV5-1 and J usage is TRBJ2-7; 8 positions match TRBD1. In nucleotides, the CDR3 is TGCGCCAGCAGCTTAGGGCAGGGGGCGCGGGAGCAGTACTTC. Residues: CASSLGQGAREQYF.